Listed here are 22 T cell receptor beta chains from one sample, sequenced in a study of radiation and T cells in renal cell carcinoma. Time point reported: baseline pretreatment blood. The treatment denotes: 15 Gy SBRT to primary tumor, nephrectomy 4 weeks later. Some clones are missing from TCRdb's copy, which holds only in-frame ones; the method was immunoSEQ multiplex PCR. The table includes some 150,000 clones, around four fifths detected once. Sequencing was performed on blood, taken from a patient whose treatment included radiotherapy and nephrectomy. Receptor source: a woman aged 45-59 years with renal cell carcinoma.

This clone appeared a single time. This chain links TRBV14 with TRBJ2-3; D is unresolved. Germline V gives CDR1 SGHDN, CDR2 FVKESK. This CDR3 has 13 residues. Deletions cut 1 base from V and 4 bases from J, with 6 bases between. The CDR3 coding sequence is TGTGCCAGCAGCCAAGTCTCTCCAGATACGCAGTATTTT. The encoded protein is CASSQVSPDTQYF.

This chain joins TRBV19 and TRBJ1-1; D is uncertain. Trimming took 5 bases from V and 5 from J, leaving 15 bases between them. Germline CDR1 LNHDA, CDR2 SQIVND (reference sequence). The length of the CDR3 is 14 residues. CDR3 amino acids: CASSFSREVTEAFF. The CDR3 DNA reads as TGTGCCAGTAGTTTCTCCCGGGAGGTTACTGAAGCTTTCTTT.

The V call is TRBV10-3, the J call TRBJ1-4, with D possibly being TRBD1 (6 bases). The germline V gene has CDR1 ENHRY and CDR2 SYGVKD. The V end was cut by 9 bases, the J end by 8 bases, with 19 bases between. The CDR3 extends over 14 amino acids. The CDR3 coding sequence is TGTGCCATAAGACTCGGCGCAGGGGCCGAAAAACTGTTTTTT. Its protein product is CAIRLGAGAEKLFF.

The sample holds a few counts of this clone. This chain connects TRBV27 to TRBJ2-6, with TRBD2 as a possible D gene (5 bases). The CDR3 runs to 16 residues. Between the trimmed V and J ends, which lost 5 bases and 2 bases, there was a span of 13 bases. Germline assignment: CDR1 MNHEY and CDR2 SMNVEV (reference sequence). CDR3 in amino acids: CASSPPSIPGANVLTF. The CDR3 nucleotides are TGTGCCAGCAGTCCACCTAGCATCCCTGGGGCCAACGTCCTGACTTTC.

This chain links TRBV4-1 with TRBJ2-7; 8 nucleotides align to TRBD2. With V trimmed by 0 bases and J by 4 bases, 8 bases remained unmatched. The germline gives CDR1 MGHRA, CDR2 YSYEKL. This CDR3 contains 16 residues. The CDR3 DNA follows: TGCGCCAGCAGCCAAGATGGATGGCGGGGGGATTACGAGCAGTACTTC. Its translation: CASSQDGWRGDYEQYF.

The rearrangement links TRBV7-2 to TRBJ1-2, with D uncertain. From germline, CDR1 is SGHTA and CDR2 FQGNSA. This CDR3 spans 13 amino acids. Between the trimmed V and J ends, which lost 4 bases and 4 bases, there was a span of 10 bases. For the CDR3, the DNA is TGTGCCAGCAGCTACTCAGCCACCTATGGCTACACCTTC. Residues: CASSYSATYGYTF.

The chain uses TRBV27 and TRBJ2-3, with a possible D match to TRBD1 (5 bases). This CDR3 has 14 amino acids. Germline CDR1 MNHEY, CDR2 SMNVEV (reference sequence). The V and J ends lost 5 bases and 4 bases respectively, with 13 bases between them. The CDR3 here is CASSPLRGSDTQYF. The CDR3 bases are TGTGCCAGCAGTCCCCTTAGGGGTTCAGATACGCAGTATTTT.

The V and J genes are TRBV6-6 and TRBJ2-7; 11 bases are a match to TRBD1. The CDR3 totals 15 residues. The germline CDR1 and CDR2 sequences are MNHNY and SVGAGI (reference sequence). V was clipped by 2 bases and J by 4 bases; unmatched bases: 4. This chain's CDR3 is CASSYGQGAGYEQYF. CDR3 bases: TGTGCCAGCAGTTACGGACAGGGGGCGGGGTACGAGCAGTACTTC.

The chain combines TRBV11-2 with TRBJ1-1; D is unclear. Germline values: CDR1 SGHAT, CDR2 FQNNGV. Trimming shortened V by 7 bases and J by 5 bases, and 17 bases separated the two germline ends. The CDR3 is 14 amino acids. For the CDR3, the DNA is TGTGCCAGCACCCGGTCTGTGGGTAGAACTGAAGCTTTCTTT. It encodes CASTRSVGRTEAFF.

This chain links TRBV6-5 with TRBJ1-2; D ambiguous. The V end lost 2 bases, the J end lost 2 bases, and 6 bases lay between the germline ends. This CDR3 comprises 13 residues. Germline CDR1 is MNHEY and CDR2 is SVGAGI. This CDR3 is CASSYGQNYGYTF. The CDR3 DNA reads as TGTGCCAGCAGTTACGGTCAGAACTATGGCTACACCTTC.

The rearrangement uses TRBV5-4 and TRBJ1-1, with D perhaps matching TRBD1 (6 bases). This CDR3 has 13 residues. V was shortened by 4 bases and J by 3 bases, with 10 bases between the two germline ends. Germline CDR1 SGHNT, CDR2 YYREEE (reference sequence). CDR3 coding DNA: TGTGCCAGCAGCCCTGAGGGGGACACTGAAGCTTTCTTT. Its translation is CASSPEGDTEAFF.

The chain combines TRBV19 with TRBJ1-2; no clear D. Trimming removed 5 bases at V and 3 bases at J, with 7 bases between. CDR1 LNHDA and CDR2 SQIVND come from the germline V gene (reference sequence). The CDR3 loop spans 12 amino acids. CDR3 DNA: TGTGCCAGTAGTTACACCTACTATGGCTACACCTTC. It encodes CASSYTYYGYTF.

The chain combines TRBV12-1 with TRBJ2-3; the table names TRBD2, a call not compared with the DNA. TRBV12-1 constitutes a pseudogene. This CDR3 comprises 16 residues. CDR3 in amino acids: CASSLALAGPTDTQYF. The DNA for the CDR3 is TGTGCCAGCAGCTTGGCACTAGCGGGGCCCACTGATACGCAGTATTTT.

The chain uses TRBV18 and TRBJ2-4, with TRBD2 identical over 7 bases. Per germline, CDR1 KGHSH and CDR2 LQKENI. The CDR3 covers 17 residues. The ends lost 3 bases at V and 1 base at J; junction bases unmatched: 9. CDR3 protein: CASSPEGGNRAKNIQYF. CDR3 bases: TGTGCCAGCTCACCGGAGGGAGGGAATAGGGCCAAAAACATTCAGTACTTC. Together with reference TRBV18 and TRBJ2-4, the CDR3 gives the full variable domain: NAGVMQNPRHLVRRRGQEARLRCSPMKGHSHVYWYRQLPEEGLKFMVYLQKENIIDESGMPKERFSAEFPKEGPSILRIQQVVRGDSAAYFCASSPEGGNRAKNIQYFGAGTRLSVL.

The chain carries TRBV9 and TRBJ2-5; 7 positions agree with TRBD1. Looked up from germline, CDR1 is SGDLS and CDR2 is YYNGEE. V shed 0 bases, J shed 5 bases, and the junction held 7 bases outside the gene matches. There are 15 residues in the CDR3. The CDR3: CASSVVVGGGETQYF. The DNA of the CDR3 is TGTGCCAGCAGCGTAGTTGTAGGGGGCGGGGAGACCCAGTACTTC.

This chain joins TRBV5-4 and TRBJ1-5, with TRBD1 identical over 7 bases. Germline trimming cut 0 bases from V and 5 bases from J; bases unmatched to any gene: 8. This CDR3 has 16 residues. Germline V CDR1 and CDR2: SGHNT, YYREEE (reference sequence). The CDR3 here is CASSLAGRGQYQPQHF. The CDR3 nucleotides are TGTGCCAGCAGCTTGGCCGGGAGGGGGCAGTATCAGCCCCAGCATTTT.

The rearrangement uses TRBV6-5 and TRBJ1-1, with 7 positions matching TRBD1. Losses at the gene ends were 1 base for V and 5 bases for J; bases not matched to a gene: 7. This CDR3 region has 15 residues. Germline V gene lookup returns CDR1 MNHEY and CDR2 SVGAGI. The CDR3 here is CASSYFPQQGTEAFF. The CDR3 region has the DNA TGTGCCAGCAGTTACTTCCCCCAACAGGGGACTGAAGCTTTCTTT.

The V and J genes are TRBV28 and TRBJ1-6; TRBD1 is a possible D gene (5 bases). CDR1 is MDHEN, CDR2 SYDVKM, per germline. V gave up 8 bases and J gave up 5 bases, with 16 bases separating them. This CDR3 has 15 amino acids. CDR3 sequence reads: CASGTQETNNSPLHF. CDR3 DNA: TGTGCCAGCGGCACACAGGAGACCAATAATTCACCCCTCCACTTT. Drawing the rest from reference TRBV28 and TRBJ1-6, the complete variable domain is DVKVTQSSRYLVKRTGEKVFLECVQDMDHENMFWYRQDPGLGLRLIYFSYDVKMKEKGDIPEGYSVSREKKERFSLILESASTNQTSMYLCASGTQETNNSPLHFGNGTRLTVT.

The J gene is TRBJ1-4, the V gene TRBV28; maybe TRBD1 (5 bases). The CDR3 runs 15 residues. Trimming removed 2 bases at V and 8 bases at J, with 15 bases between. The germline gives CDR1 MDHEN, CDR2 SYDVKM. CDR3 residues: CASSLPSPAGEKLFF. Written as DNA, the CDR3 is TGTGCCAGCAGTTTACCGAGCCCAGCAGGGGAAAAACTGTTTTTT.

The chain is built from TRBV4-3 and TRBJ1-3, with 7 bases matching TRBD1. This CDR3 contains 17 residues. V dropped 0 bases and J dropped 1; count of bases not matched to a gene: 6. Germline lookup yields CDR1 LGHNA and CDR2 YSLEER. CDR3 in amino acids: CASSQDSDRLSGNTIYF. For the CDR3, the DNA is TGCGCCAGCAGCCAAGATTCGGACAGGTTATCTGGAAACACCATATATTTT.

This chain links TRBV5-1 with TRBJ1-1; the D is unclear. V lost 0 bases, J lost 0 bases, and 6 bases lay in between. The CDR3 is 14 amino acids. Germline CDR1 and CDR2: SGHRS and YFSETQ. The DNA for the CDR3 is TGCGCCAGCAGCTTGGAAGGCTTGAACACTGAAGCTTTCTTT. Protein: CASSLEGLNTEAFF.

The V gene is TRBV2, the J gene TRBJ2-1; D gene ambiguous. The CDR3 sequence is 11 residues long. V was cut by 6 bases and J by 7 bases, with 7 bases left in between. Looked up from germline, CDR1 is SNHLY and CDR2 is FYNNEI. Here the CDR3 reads CASSQNNEQFF. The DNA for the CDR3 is TGTGCCAGCAGCCAAAATAATGAGCAGTTCTTC.